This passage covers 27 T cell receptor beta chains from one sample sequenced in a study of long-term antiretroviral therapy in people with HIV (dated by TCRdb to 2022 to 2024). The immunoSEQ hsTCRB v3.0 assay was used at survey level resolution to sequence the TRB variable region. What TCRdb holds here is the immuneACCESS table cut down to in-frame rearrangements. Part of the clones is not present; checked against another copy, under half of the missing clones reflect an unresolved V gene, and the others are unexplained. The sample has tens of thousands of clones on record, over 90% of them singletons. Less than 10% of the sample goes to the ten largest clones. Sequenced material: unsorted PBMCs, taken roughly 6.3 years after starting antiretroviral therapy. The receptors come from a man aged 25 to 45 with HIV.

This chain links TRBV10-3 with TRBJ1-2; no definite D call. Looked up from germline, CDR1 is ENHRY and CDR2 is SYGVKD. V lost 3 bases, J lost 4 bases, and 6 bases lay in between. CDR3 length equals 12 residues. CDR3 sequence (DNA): TGTGCCATCAGTGATCACGGCTATGGCTACACCTTC. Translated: CAISDHGYGYTF.

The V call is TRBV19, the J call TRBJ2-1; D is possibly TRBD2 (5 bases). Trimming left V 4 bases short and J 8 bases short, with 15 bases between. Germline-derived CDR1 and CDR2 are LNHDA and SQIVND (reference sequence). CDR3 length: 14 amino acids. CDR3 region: CASSTTRVYDEQFF. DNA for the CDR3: TGTGCCAGTAGTACGACGAGGGTGTACGATGAGCAGTTCTTC.

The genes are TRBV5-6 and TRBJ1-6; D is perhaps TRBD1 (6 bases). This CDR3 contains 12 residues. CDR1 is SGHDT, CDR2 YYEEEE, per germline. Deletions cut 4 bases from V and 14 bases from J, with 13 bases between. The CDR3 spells CASSASRGSLHF. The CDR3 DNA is TGTGCCAGCAGCGCAAGCAGGGGTTCCCTCCACTTT.

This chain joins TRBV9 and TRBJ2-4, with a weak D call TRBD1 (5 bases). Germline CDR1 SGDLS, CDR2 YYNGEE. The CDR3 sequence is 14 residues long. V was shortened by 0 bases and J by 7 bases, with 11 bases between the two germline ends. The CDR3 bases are TGTGCCAGCAGCGTAGTGTGGACAAGCAACATTCAGTACTTC. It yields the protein CASSVVWTSNIQYF.

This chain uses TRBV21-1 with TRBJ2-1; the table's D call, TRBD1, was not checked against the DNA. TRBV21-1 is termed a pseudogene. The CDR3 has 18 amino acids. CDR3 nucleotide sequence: TGTGCCAGCAAAATGCCGCGGGCCCGAGTAACTGACAGGAATGAGCAGTTCTTC. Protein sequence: CASKMPRARVTDRNEQFF.

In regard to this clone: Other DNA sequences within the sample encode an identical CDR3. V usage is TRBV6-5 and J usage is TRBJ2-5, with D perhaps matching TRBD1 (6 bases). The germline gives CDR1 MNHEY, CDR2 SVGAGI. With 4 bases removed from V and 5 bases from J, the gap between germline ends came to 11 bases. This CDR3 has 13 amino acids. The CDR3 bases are TGTGCCAGCAGTTCAACAGGGCTTGAGACCCAGTACTTC. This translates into CASSSTGLETQYF.

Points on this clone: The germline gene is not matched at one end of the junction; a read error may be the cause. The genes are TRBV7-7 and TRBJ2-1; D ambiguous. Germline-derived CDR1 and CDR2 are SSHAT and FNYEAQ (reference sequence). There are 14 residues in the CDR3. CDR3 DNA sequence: TGTGCTAGCAGCCTGGGTGGGCTATACAATGAGCAGTTCTTC. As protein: CASSLGGLYNEQFF.

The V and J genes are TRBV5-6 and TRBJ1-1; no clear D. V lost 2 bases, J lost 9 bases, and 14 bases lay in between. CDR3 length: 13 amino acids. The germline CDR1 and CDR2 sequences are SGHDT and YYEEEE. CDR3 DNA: TGTGCCAGCAGCTTTTGGCAGGAGGTCCAAGCTTTCTTT. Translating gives CASSFWQEVQAFF.

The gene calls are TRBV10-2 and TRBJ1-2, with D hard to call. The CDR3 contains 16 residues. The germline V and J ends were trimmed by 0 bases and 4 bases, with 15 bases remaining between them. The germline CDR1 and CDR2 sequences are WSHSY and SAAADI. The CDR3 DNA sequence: TGCGCCAGCAGTGAGTCGACGGGGATCTCTAGCTATGGCTACACCTTC. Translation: CASSESTGISSYGYTF.

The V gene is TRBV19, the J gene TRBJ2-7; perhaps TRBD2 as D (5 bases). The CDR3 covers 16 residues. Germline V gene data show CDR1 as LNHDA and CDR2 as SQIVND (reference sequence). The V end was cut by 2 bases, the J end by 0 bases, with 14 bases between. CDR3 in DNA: TGTGCCAGTAGTATAAGGGCCGGTGGACTCTCCTACGAGCAGTACTTC. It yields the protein CASSIRAGGLSYEQYF.

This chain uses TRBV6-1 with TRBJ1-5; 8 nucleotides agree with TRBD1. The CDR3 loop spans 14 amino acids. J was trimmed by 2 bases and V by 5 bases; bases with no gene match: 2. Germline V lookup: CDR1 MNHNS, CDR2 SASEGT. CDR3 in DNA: TGTGCCAGCAGTTCGGACAGGGGCAATCAGCCCCAGCATTTT. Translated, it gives CASSSDRGNQPQHF.

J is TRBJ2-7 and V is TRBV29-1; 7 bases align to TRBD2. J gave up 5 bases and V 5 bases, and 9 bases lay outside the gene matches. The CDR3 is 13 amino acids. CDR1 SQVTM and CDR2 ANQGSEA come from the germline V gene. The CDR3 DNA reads TGCAGCGTTACCCGGGGGGTTAATGACGAGCAGTACTTC. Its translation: CSVTRGVNDEQYF.

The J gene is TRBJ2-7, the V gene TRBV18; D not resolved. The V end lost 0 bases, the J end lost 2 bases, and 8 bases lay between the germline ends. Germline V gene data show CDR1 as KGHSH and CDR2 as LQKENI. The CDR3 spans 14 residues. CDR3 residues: CASSPPHGAYEQYF. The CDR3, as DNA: TGTGCCAGCTCACCACCGCACGGAGCCTACGAGCAGTACTTC.

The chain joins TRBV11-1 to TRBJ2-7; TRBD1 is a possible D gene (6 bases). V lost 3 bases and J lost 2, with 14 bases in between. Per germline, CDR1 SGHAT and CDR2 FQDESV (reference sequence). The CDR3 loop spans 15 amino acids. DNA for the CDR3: TGTGCCAGCAGCTTGCCGACAGGCCGACCCTACGAGCAGTACTTC. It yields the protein CASSLPTGRPYEQYF.

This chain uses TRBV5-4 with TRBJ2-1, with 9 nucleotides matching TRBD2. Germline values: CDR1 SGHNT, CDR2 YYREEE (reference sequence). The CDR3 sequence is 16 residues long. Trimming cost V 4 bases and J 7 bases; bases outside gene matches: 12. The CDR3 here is CASSTGLATATNEQFF. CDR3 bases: TGTGCCAGCAGCACCGGACTAGCGACAGCGACGAATGAGCAGTTCTTC.

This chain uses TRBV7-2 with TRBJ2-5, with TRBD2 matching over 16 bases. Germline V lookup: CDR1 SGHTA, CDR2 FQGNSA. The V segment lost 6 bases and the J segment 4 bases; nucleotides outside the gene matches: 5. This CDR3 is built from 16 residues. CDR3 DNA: TGTGCCAGCAGTAAGGGACTAGCGGGAGGGCCAGAGACCCAGTACTTC. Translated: CASSKGLAGGPETQYF.

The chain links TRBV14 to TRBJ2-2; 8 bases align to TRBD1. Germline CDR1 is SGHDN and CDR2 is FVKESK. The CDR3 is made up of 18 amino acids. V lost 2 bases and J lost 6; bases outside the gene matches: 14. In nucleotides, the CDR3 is TGTGCCAGCAGCCAAACATACCCAGGGGGCGCGGGGTCCGGGGAGCTGTTTTTT. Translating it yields CASSQTYPGGAGSGELFF. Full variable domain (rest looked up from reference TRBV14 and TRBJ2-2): EAGVTQFPSHSVIEKGQTVTLRCDPISGHDNLYWYRRVMGKEIKFLLHFVKESKQDESGMPNNRFLAERTGGTYSTLKVQPAELEDSGVYFCASSQTYPGGAGSGELFFGEGSRLTVL.

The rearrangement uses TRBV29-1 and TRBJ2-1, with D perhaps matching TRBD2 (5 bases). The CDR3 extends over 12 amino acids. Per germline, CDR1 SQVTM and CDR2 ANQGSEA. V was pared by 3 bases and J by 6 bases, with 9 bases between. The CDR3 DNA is TGCAGCGTTGATGAGGGAGCCAATGAGCAGTTCTTC. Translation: CSVDEGANEQFF.

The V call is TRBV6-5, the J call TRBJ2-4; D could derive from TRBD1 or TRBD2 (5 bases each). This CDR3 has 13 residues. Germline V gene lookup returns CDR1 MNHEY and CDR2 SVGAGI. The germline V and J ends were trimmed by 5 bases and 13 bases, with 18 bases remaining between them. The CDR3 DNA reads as TGTGCCAGCAGTAGGGCGCCCGGGACGCCCCAGTACTTC. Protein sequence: CASSRAPGTPQYF.

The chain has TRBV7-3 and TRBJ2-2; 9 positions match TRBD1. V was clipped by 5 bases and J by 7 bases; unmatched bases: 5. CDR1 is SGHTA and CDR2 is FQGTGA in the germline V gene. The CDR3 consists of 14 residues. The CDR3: CASSRQGGNGELFF. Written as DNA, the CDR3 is TGTGCCAGCAGCCGACAGGGGGGAAACGGGGAGCTGTTTTTT.

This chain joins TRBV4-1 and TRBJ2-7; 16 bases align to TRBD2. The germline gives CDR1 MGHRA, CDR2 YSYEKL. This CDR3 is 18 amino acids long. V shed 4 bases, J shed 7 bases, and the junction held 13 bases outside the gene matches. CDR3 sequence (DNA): TGCGCCAGCAGCCCGGCTGGGACTAGCGGGGGGGATTCCTGGGAGCAGTACTTC. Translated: CASSPAGTSGGDSWEQYF.

The chain's CDR3 is CASRSSGQGTSPLHF. The CDR3 DNA sequence: TGTGCCAGCAGATCCTCGGGACAGGGTACTTCACCCCTCCACTTT. This sequence joins TRBV13 and TRBJ1-6, with 9 bases identical to TRBD1. J was trimmed by 9 bases and V by 6 bases; bases with no gene match: 9. CDR1 and CDR2 (germline): PRHDT, FYEKMQ (reference sequence). The length of the CDR3 is 15 residues.

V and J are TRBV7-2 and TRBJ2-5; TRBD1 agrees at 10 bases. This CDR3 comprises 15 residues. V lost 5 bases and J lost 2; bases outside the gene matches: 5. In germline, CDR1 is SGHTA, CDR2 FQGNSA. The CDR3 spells CASSPDRGRQETQYF. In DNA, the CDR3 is TGTGCCAGCAGCCCCGACAGGGGGCGGCAAGAGACCCAGTACTTC.

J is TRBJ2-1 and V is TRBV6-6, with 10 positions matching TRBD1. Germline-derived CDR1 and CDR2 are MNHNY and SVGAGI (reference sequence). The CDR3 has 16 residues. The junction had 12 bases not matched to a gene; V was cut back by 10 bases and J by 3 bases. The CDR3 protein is CATLPGRDRGYNEQFF. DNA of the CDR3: TGTGCCACCCTCCCCGGGCGGGACAGGGGCTACAATGAGCAGTTCTTC.

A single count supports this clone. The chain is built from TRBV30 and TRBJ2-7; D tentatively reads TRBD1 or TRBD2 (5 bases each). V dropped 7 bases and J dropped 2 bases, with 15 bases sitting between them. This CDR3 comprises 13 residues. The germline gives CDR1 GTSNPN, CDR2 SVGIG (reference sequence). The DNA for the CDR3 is TGTGCCTCGAGGGATCGGGGCGCCTACGAGCAGTACTTC. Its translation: CASRDRGAYEQYF.

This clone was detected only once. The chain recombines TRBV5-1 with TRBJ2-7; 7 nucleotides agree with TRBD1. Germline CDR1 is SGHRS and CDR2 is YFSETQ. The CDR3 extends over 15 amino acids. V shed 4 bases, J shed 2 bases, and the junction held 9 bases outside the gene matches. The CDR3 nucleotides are TGCGCCAGCAGCCAAGTTACAGGGGTTACCTACGAGCAGTACTTC. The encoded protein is CASSQVTGVTYEQYF.

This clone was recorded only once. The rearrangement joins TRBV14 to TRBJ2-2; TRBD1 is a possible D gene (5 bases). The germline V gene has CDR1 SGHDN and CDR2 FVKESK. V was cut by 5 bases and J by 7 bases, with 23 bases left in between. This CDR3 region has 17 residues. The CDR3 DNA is TGTGCCAGCAGCGCAAGATACCAGGGTAAAGATGGCGGGGAGCTGTTTTTT. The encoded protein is CASSARYQGKDGGELFF.